Below are 18 T cell receptor beta chains sequenced from a single sample in a study of blood T cell repertoires in COVID-19. Clones were read by immunoSEQ multiplex PCR, and TCRdb kept only the in-frame ones, dropping some. The sample consists of about 150,000 clones, 80% to 90% of them appearing once. The source material was peripheral blood. These receptors were obtained from a woman aged 60 to 75 with active COVID-19.

The V call is TRBV28, the J call TRBJ1-4; D gene ambiguous. The CDR3 runs to 15 residues. The germline CDR1 and CDR2 sequences are MDHEN and SYDVKM. V was pared by 1 base and J by 4 bases, with 10 bases between. The CDR3 coding sequence is TGTGCCAGCAGTTTATTCGCCCAGGTTAATGAAAAACTGTTTTTT. It yields the protein CASSLFAQVNEKLFF.

The DNA of the CDR3 is TGTGCCAGCAGTTACCCCTTAGCCCGTAGCTCCTACAATGAGCAGTTCTTC. It translates to CASSYPLARSSYNEQFF. The chain employs TRBV6-2 or TRBV6-3 and TRBJ2-1, with D unclear. Germline CDR1 reads MNHEY; CDR2 reads SVGEGT. This CDR3 comprises 17 residues. The V end lost 2 bases, the J end lost 0 bases, and 14 bases lay between the germline ends.

The chain couples TRBV27 to TRBJ2-4; 8 nucleotides align to TRBD2. Germline trimming cut 6 bases from V and 7 bases from J; bases unmatched to any gene: 14. Looked up from germline, CDR1 is MNHEY and CDR2 is SMNVEV (reference sequence). This CDR3 region has 16 residues. CDR3: CASRPGLVPLGNIQYF. Here the CDR3 DNA reads TGTGCCAGCAGACCGGGACTAGTACCCTTGGGGAACATTCAGTACTTC.

V is TRBV5-1 and J is TRBJ2-1, with 9 bases aligning to TRBD1. Trimming took 3 bases from V and 5 from J; bases not matched to a gene: 6. This CDR3 contains 15 residues. Germline V CDR1 and CDR2: SGHRS, YFSETQ. The CDR3 DNA reads as TGCGCCAGCAGCTCCGGGACAGGGTCCCACAATGAGCAGTTCTTC. Its protein product is CASSSGTGSHNEQFF.

The chain employs TRBV2 and TRBJ2-7, with D possibly TRBD1 on 6 matching bases. Germline loops: CDR1 SNHLY, CDR2 FYNNEI. This CDR3 region has 12 residues. Between the trimmed V and J ends, which lost 9 bases and 3 bases, there was a span of 12 bases. DNA for the CDR3: TGTGCCAGACAGGGTGCCAACTACGAGCAGTACTTC. This translates into CARQGANYEQYF.

This clone was detected a few times. This sequence joins TRBV18 and TRBJ2-7, with 7 bases matching TRBD1. Germline V gene sequence: CDR1 KGHSH, CDR2 LQKENI. The CDR3 is 14 amino acids. J was trimmed by 1 base and V by 6 bases; bases with no gene match: 6. The DNA for the CDR3 is TGTGCCAGCTCCCCCGCCAGGGGGTCCTACGAGCAGTACTTC. It yields the protein CASSPARGSYEQYF.

The genes are TRBV28 and TRBJ2-1, with 8 bases aligning to TRBD2. V lost 8 bases to trimming and J lost 0 bases; unmatched junction nucleotides: 9. The CDR3 has 16 amino acids. Germline loops: CDR1 MDHEN, CDR2 SYDVKM. This CDR3 reads CASFHSGAASYNEQFF. CDR3 sequence (DNA): TGTGCCAGCTTCCATAGCGGGGCGGCCTCCTACAATGAGCAGTTCTTC.

J is TRBJ1-4 and V is TRBV4-1; D gene ambiguous. Trimming took 5 bases from V and 8 from J, leaving 12 bases between them. The CDR3 is made up of 13 amino acids. Germline CDR1 reads MGHRA; CDR2 reads YSYEKL. This chain's CDR3 is CASSREQREKLFF. Written as DNA, the CDR3 is TGCGCCAGCAGCAGGGAGCAGCGGGAAAAACTGTTTTTT.

This chain uses TRBV19 with TRBJ1-5, with D unclear. The V end lost 4 bases, the J end lost 9 bases, and 7 bases lay between the germline ends. Germline CDR1 LNHDA, CDR2 SQIVND (reference sequence). The CDR3 loop spans 11 amino acids. The CDR3: CASSTAGPQHF. The CDR3 region has the DNA TGTGCCAGTAGTACGGCGGGGCCCCAGCATTTT. Full variable domain (rest looked up from reference TRBV19 and TRBJ1-5): DGGITQSPKYLFRKEGQNVTLSCEQNLNHDAMYWYRQDPGQGLRLIYYSQIVNDFQKGDIAEGYSVSREKKESFPLTVTSAQKNPTAFYLCASSTAGPQHFGDGTRLSIL.

The chain couples TRBV4-3 to TRBJ1-2; maybe TRBD1 (6 bases). V was pared by 6 bases and J by 0 bases, with 14 bases between. The CDR3 loop spans 15 amino acids. The germline gives CDR1 LGHNA, CDR2 YSLEER. The CDR3 spells CASRPWDTTNYGYTF. The CDR3 DNA is TGCGCCAGCAGGCCATGGGACACGACTAACTATGGCTACACCTTC.

V and J are TRBV7-2 and TRBJ2-5; D is undetermined. The CDR3 runs 14 residues. Germline-derived CDR1 and CDR2 are SGHTA and FQGNSA. The V end lost 5 bases, the J end lost 0 bases, and 10 bases lay between the germline ends. CDR3 DNA: TGTGCCAGCAGCCTGACACTGTACCAAGAGACCCAGTACTTC. It encodes CASSLTLYQETQYF.

This clone was counted a single time. V and J are TRBV7-2 and TRBJ2-7, with 7 bases fitting TRBD1. CDR1 is SGHTA, CDR2 FQGNSA, per germline. The CDR3 length is 15 residues. The V segment lost 5 bases and the J segment 4 bases; nucleotides outside the gene matches: 11. The CDR3 protein is CASSESRGSQYEQYF. The DNA for the CDR3 is TGTGCCAGCAGCGAGTCCAGGGGGTCGCAGTACGAGCAGTACTTC. Full variable domain (missing parts from reference TRBV7-2 and TRBJ2-7): GAGVSQSPSNKVTEKGKDVELRCDPISGHTALYWYRQSLGQGLEFLIYFQGNSAPDKSGLPSDRFSAERTGGSVSTLTIQRTQQEDSAVYLCASSESRGSQYEQYFGPGTRLTVT.

The chain uses TRBV5-1 and TRBJ2-3; D ambiguous. The CDR3 consists of 15 residues. The V gene lost 0 bases and the J gene lost 1 base, with 9 bases spanning the gap. Germline lookup yields CDR1 SGHRS and CDR2 YFSETQ. The CDR3 DNA follows: TGCGCCAGCAGCTTGGCCGAGTTGGGCACAGATACGCAGTATTTT. Protein sequence: CASSLAELGTDTQYF.

The rearrangement links TRBV18 to TRBJ1-1, with D possibly being TRBD1 (5 bases). Deletions cut 3 bases from V and 1 base from J, with 9 bases between. CDR3 size: 14 residues. CDR1 KGHSH and CDR2 LQKENI come from the germline V gene. This CDR3 reads CASSPRDTNTEAFF. DNA of the CDR3: TGTGCCAGCTCACCCAGGGATACGAACACTGAAGCTTTCTTT.

This chain connects TRBV27 to TRBJ2-1, with a possible D match to TRBD1 (6 bases). Germline V gene data show CDR1 as MNHEY and CDR2 as SMNVEV (reference sequence). CDR3 length equals 13 residues. The germline V and J ends were trimmed by 0 bases and 12 bases, with 12 bases remaining between them. The chain's CDR3 is CASSLSTGRSQFF. The CDR3 nucleotides read TGTGCCAGCAGTTTATCGACAGGCCGGTCGCAGTTCTTC.

The chain is built from TRBV3-1 (or the pseudogene TRBV3-2) and TRBJ1-5; D is perhaps TRBD1 (5 bases). The CDR3 length is 14 residues. The germline V gene has CDR1 LGHDT and CDR2 YNNKEL (reference sequence). V lost 4 bases and J 5 bases, leaving 12 bases between the germline ends. In DNA form, the CDR3 reads TGTGCCAGCAGCCGGGGGGGAACTTATCAGCCCCAGCATTTT. Amino acid sequence: CASSRGGTYQPQHF.

The chain couples TRBV5-4 to TRBJ1-1; D gene uncertain. Trimming removed 2 bases at V and 0 bases at J, with 5 bases between. CDR3 size: 13 residues. Germline CDR1 is SGHNT and CDR2 is YYREEE (reference sequence). In DNA, the CDR3 is TGTGCCAGCAGCTTCTTTATGAACACTGAAGCTTTCTTT. It specifies CASSFFMNTEAFF. The complete variable domain, with remaining parts taken from reference TRBV5-4 and TRBJ1-1, reads ETGVTQSPTHLIKTRGQQVTLRCSSQSGHNTVSWYQQALGQGPQFIFQYYREEENGRGNFPPRFSGLQFPNYSSELNVNALELDDSALYLCASSFFMNTEAFFGQGTRLTVV.

The V gene is TRBV18, the J gene TRBJ1-3; a weak D match, TRBD1 (5 bases). This CDR3 comprises 15 residues. Germline V CDR1 and CDR2: KGHSH, LQKENI. V was trimmed by 3 bases and J by 4 bases, leaving 13 bases between them. The CDR3 spells CASSPNSGSGNTIYF. DNA for the CDR3: TGTGCCAGCTCACCCAACTCAGGGTCCGGAAACACCATATATTTT.